Listed below are T cell receptor beta chains from one sample, sequenced in a study of T cell changes during pregnancy in multiple sclerosis. TCRdb's table, derived via immunoSEQ multiplex PCR, lists solely in-frame clones and lacks some. The data contain 75,000 to 80,000 clones, just under 95% of them seen just once; the ten biggest clones take up around 0.75%. The specimen comprised peripheral blood, sampled in the second trimester of pregnancy. These receptors were obtained from a female donor in good health, enrolled as a control in a pregnancy study. Each CDR3 is given with its conserved first and last residue. D genes are given only for firm matches. The size field is filled for only some rows; it gives once, few, many or a size class.

. | TRBJ2-3 | TRBD1 | TRBV5-1 | CASRRVTGTGNAGTDTQYF | TGCGCCAGCAGGAGGGTGACCGGGACAGGGAACGCGGGCACAGATACGCAGTATTTT
. | TRBJ1-1 | TRBD1 | TRBV19 | CASRPGGGTEAFF | TGTGCCAGTAGGCCAGGGGGCGGCACTGAAGCTTTCTTT
. | TRBJ2-5 | . | TRBV19 | CASSGGGGFQETQYF | TGTGCCAGTAGTGGTGGCGGGGGCTTCCAAGAGACCCAGTACTTC
. | TRBJ1-3 | TRBD1 | TRBV5-1 | CASSLTGGNGNTIYF | TGCGCCAGCAGCTTGACAGGGGGTAACGGAAACACCATATATTTT
. | TRBJ1-6 | TRBD1 | TRBV7-2 | CASSFPGTGLNSPLHF | TGTGCCAGCAGCTTCCCCGGGACAGGGCTAAATTCACCCCTCCACTTT
. | TRBJ1-2 | TRBD1 | TRBV9 | CASSVGRTGDGYTF | TGTGCCAGCAGCGTAGGAAGGACAGGGGATGGCTACACCTTC
. | TRBJ2-3 | . | TRBV7-9 | CASSPRLGIDTQYF | TGTGCCAGCAGCCCTAGACTAGGGATAGATACGCAGTATTTT
. | TRBJ1-4 | TRBD1 | TRBV4-2 | CASSSRDRLEKLFF | TGTGCCAGCAGCTCACGGGACAGACTCGAAAAACTGTTTTTT
. | TRBJ2-2 | TRBD2 | TRBV30 | CAWRRLAGVAGELFF | TGTGCCTGGAGAAGACTAGCGGGGGTTGCCGGGGAGCTGTTTTTT
. | TRBJ2-5 | TRBD2 | TRBV27 | CASSSGGGAPETQYF | TGTGCCAGCAGCAGCGGCGGGGGGGCCCCTGAGACCCAGTACTTC
. | TRBJ1-4 | TRBD1 | TRBV2 | CASSEIIGQGGAEKLFF | TGTGCCAGCAGTGAAATAATAGGGCAGGGGGGAGCGGAAAAACTGTTTTTT
once | TRBJ1-1 | . | TRBV11-2 | CASSLEHPKKNTEAFF | TGTGCCAGCAGCTTAGAACACCCGAAGAAGAACACTGAAGCTTTCTTT
once | TRBJ1-1 | TRBD1 | TRBV12-5 | CASGLVGGAEAFF | TGTGCTAGTGGTTTGGTAGGGGGCGCTGAAGCTTTCTTT
. | TRBJ2-5 | TRBD1 | TRBV19 | CASSIGLINNFRGRQETQYF | TGTGCCAGTAGTATAGGCCTTATTAATAATTTTAGGGGGCGACAAGAGACCCAGTACTTC
. | TRBJ2-7 | TRBD1 | TRBV7-9 | CASSLTGAGLYEQYF | TGTGCCAGCAGCTTAACAGGGGCTGGGCTATACGAGCAGTACTTC
few | TRBJ1-1 | . | TRBV4-2 | CASSQPGQNTEAFF | TGTGCCAGCAGCCAACCCGGACAGAACACTGAAGCTTTCTTT
. | TRBJ2-5 | TRBD1 | TRBV10-3 | CATRDRQETQYF | TGTGCCACCCGGGACAGACAAGAGACCCAGTACTTC
. | TRBJ1-6 | TRBD1 | TRBV19 | CASSIRTGGSSYNSPLHF | TGTGCCAGTAGTATACGCACAGGGGGTAGCTCCTATAATTCACCCCTCCACTTT
. | TRBJ1-1 | TRBD1 | TRBV4-2 | CASSQNKAAGGARNTEAFF | TGTGCCAGCAGCCAGAACAAAGCGGCAGGGGGCGCGCGGAACACTGAAGCTTTCTTT
few | TRBJ1-1 | . | TRBV4-2 | CASSQARGTEAFF | TGTGCCAGCAGCCAAGCGCGGGGGACTGAAGCTTTCTTT
. | TRBJ2-7 | . | TRBV12-5 | CASGLLIVEGKSYEQYF | TGTGCTAGTGGTTTGCTTATCGTAGAGGGAAAGTCCTACGAGCAGTACTTC
. | TRBJ2-5 | TRBD1 | TRBV11-1 | CASSSGGRATQETQYF | TGTGCCAGCAGCTCAGGGGGCCGGGCTACTCAAGAGACCCAGTACTTC
. | TRBJ1-1 | TRBD1 | TRBV18 | CASSLTTGPTEAFF | TGTGCCAGCTCCTTAACGACAGGGCCCACTGAAGCTTTCTTT
. | TRBJ2-7 | TRBD1 | TRBV5-1 | CASSLDPTGGLSEQYF | TGCGCCAGCAGCTTGGACCCGACAGGGGGCTTGAGCGAGCAGTACTTC
. | TRBJ1-1 | . | TRBV5-6 | CASSLGQGIAEAFF | TGTGCCAGCAGCTTGGGGCAGGGGATCGCTGAAGCTTTCTTT
. | TRBJ2-7 | . | TRBV6-5 | CASSYGGGSYEQYF | TGTGCCAGCAGTTATGGAGGAGGAAGCTACGAGCAGTACTTC
. | TRBJ2-2 | TRBD2 | TRBV29-1 | CSASELAGGVGELFF | TGCAGCGCCTCGGAACTAGCGGGGGGGGTCGGGGAGCTGTTTTTT
. | TRBJ1-1 | . | TRBV19 | CASTHTTGNTEAFF | TGTGCCAGTACCCATACGACAGGGAACACTGAAGCTTTCTTT
. | TRBJ2-1 | . | TRBV7-6 | CASSLSGGEQFF | TGTGCCAGCAGCTTATCCGGGGGTGAGCAGTTCTTC
. | TRBJ2-7 | TRBD1 | TRBV5-1 | CASSFGTGASYEQYF | TGCGCCAGCAGCTTCGGGACAGGGGCATCCTACGAGCAGTACTTC
. | TRBJ1-5 | . | TRBV6-6 | CASLGPGNQPQHF | TGTGCCAGCCTGGGCCCGGGGAATCAGCCCCAGCATTTT
. | TRBJ1-2 | TRBD1 | TRBV9 | CASSPPTGGSSNYGYTF | TGTGCCAGCAGCCCGCCGACAGGGGGGTCCTCTAACTATGGCTACACCTTC
. | TRBJ2-5 | TRBD2 | TRBV7-2 | CASSPTSGSQETQYF | TGTGCCAGCAGCCCAACTAGCGGTTCTCAAGAGACCCAGTACTTC
. | TRBJ2-3 | TRBD2 | TRBV7-9 | CASNLAGGTQYF | TGTGCCAGCAATCTAGCGGGGGGTACGCAGTATTTT
. | TRBJ1-2 | TRBD1 | TRBV27 | CASSLNGGQNYGYTF | TGTGCCAGCAGTTTAAATGGGGGACAGAACTATGGCTACACCTTC
once | TRBJ1-1 | . | TRBV6-6 | CASSYMTEAFF | TGTGCCAGCAGTTACATGACAGAAGCTTTCTTT
. | TRBJ2-7 | TRBD1 | TRBV4-3 | CASSQDGTGVNHEQYF | TGCGCCAGCAGCCAAGATGGGACAGGGGTCAACCACGAGCAGTACTTC
. | TRBJ1-2 | . | TRBV6-5 | CASSYSGRVGGYTF | TGTGCCAGCAGTTACTCAGGGAGGGTAGGTGGCTACACCTTC
. | TRBJ1-2 | . | TRBV30 | CAWTGNSQSWGYTF | TGTGCCTGGACAGGGAATAGTCAGTCGTGGGGCTACACCTTC
. | TRBJ2-7 | . | TRBV4-1 | CASSQVSRGYEQYF | TGCGCCAGCAGCCAAGTATCCAGGGGCTACGAGCAGTACTTC
. | TRBJ1-1 | TRBD1 | TRBV2 | CASIKGARTEAFF | TGTGCCAGTATAAAGGGGGCCCGGACTGAAGCTTTCTTT
. | TRBJ2-5 | . | TRBV5-6 | CASSHLPRETQYF | TGTGCCAGCAGCCATCTCCCTCGGGAGACCCAGTACTTC
. | TRBJ1-2 | TRBD1 | TRBV7-2 | CASSLARDRERKSYTF | TGTGCCAGCAGCTTAGCGCGGGACAGGGAAAGGAAGAGCTACACCTTC
once | TRBJ2-4 | . | TRBV5-6 | CASSLIAVAKNIQYF | TGTGCCAGCAGCCTTATAGCGGTAGCCAAAAACATTCAGTACTTC
. | TRBJ1-2 | . | TRBV6-4 | CASSDSEKGHFYGYTF | TGTGCCAGCAGTGACTCGGAGAAGGGACACTTCTATGGCTACACCTTC
. | TRBJ1-3 | . | TRBV11-3 | CASTPGSSGNTIYF | TGTGCCAGCACCCCAGGGTCGTCTGGAAACACCATATATTTT
. | TRBJ1-2 | . | TRBV5-6 | CASSSSGKTNYGYTF | TGTGCCAGCAGCTCTTCAGGGAAAACTAACTATGGCTACACCTTC
. | TRBJ1-1 | TRBD1 | TRBV9 | CASSPGQGHDTEAFF | TGTGCCAGCAGCCCAGGACAGGGGCATGACACTGAAGCTTTCTTT
. | TRBJ1-1 | . | TRBV4-3 | CASSQDRAGAQVTEAFF | TGCGCCAGCAGCCAAGATCGGGCAGGGGCCCAAGTCACTGAAGCTTTCTTT
once | TRBJ1-1 | . | TRBV5-4 | CASSSGRGGTKNMNTEAFF | TGTGCCAGCAGCTCGGGAAGAGGCGGGACTAAGAACATGAACACTGAAGCTTTCTTT
once | TRBJ1-4 | TRBD1 | TRBV4-1 | CASSQETGVEKLFF | TGCGCCAGCAGCCAAGAGACAGGGGTCGAAAAACTGTTTTTT
. | TRBJ1-1 | . | TRBV30 | CAWIGHEAFF | TGTGCCTGGATAGGACATGAAGCTTTCTTT
. | TRBJ2-7 | TRBD1 | TRBV7-8 | CASSLGQGVSYEQYF | TGTGCCAGCAGCTTGGGACAGGGGGTCTCCTACGAGCAGTACTTC
few | TRBJ1-1 | . | TRBV10-3 | CAISAIDTEAFF | TGTGCCATCAGTGCCATTGACACTGAAGCTTTCTTT
. | TRBJ1-1 | . | TRBV4-3 | CASSQSIGGGTEAFF | TGCGCCAGCAGCCAAAGCATCGGGGGGGGGACTGAAGCTTTCTTT
. | TRBJ1-5 | . | TRBV19 | CASSIAGYSNQPQHF | TGTGCCAGTAGTATAGCGGGTTACAGCAATCAGCCCCAGCATTTT
. | TRBJ2-1 | TRBD1 | TRBV15 | CATSPPIGTGTNEQFF | TGTGCCACCAGCCCACCGATCGGGACAGGGACCAATGAGCAGTTCTTC
. | TRBJ2-5 | . | TRBV30 | CAWSVAPETQYF | TGTGCCTGGAGTGTGGCCCCAGAGACCCAGTACTTC
. | TRBJ2-2 | . | TRBV30 | CVLKGGMGTGELFF | TGTGTACTGAAGGGAGGCATGGGCACCGGGGAGCTGTTTTTT
. | TRBJ1-2 | . | TRBV5-1 | CASSFGREGGYTF | TGCGCCAGCAGCTTTGGCAGGGAGGGAGGCTACACCTTC